This paragraph reports one T cell receptor (beta chain). This sample was taken from a study of monozygotic twins with inflammatory bowel disease. Germline-derived CDR1 and CDR2 are DFQATT and SNEGSKA (reference sequence). The CDR3 extends over 15 amino acids. Approximately 3,600 ng of total RNA went into each TCR library. TCRdb re-analyzed the 5' RACE reads; it lists each CDR3 protein once, without DNA. The listing records roughly 100,000 distinct CDR3 sequences. The source material was blood. The receptor was isolated from a human donor with ulcerative colitis or Crohn's disease, or a healthy co-twin of an affected twin (not recorded which). This rearrangement joins TRBV20-1 to TRBJ2-7; checking the TCRdb D call of TRBD1 is not possible without DNA. The CDR3: CSANPFDRSSYEQYF.